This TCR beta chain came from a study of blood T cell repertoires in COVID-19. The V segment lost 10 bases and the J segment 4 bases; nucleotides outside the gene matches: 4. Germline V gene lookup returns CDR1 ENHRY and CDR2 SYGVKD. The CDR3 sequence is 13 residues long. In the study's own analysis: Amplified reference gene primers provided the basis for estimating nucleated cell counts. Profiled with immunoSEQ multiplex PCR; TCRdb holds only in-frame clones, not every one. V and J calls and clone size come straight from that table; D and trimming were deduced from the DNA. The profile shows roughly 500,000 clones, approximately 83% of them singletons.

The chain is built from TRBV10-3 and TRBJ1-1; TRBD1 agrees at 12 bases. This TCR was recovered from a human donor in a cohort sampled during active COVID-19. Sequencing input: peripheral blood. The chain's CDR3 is CATGTGGTTEAFF. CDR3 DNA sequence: TGTGCCACGGGGACAGGGGGCACCACTGAAGCTTTCTTT.